Listed below are T cell receptor beta chains from one sample, sequenced in a study of cytomegalovirus exposure and HLA in healthy donors. Clones were read by immunoSEQ multiplex PCR, and TCRdb kept only the in-frame ones, dropping some. Altogether nearly 200,000 clones are present, roughly 77% being singletons, with the ten largest covering about 0.37%. The sequenced material came from PBMCs. The receptors originated from a male donor in good health and CMV-seropositive. CDR3s include the opening cysteine and the closing phenylalanine or tryptophan. D genes are given only for firm matches. Only part of the rows carry a size: once, few, many, or a class if the clone is expanded.

TRBJ2-5	-	TRBV28	TRBD2	TGTGCCAGCAGTTTGGATCCGGGACTAGCAGAGACCCAGTACTTC	CASSLDPGLAETQYF
TRBJ2-4	-	TRBV7-6	-	TGTGCCAGCAGCTTAGCGGAGGGCATTCAGTACTTC	CASSLAEGIQYF
TRBJ2-3	-	TRBV5-6	-	TGTGCCAGCAGCTTGGAGACAGGCCGCACAGATACGCAGTATTTT	CASSLETGRTDTQYF
TRBJ1-1	-	TRBV7-9	-	TGTGCCAGCAGCTTAGCGGCCAAGAGACAGGCGCACACTGAAGCTTTCTTT	CASSLAAKRQAHTEAFF
TRBJ2-7	-	TRBV5-1	-	TGCGCCAGCAGCTTGGTGGGAGACTACGAGCAGTACTTC	CASSLVGDYEQYF
TRBJ1-1	-	TRBV9	-	TGTGCCAGCAGCCCACAGAACACTGAAGCTTTCTTT	CASSPQNTEAFF
TRBJ2-2	-	TRBV4-1	TRBD1	TGCGCCAGCAGCCCCGACAGGGCCACCGGGGAGCTGTTTTTT	CASSPDRATGELFF
TRBJ1-3	-	TRBV9	-	TGTGCCAGCAGCGCGGCCGGGAGTCTGGGGGACACCATATATTTT	CASSAAGSLGDTIYF
TRBJ2-3	-	TRBV5-4	TRBD2	TGTGCCACCACCCAAGGAGCGGGGACCAAAGATACGCAGTATTTT	CATTQGAGTKDTQYF
TRBJ2-3	-	TRBV11-2	-	TGTGCCAGCAGCCCACAGTTTTCTAGCACAGATACGCAGTATTTT	CASSPQFSSTDTQYF
TRBJ2-2	once	TRBV5-1	-	TGCGCCAGCTCTTTTTGGCCACGGGATCAACCCGGGGAGCTGTTTTTT	CASSFWPRDQPGELFF
TRBJ2-6	-	TRBV18	TRBD2	TGTGCCAGCTCGTTAGCGGGGGGCATACTTCTCCACTCTGGGGCCAACGTCCTGACTTTC	CASSLAGGILLHSGANVLTF
TRBJ2-4	-	TRBV7-9	-	TGTGCCAGCAGCCCTCCCCCTAGGTTTTCAGCCAAAAACATTCAGTACTTC	CASSPPPRFSAKNIQYF
TRBJ2-3	few	TRBV7-8	TRBD2	TGTGCCAGCCGGGGAGGGAGGACAGATACGCAGTATTTT	CASRGGRTDTQYF
TRBJ1-6	-	TRBV27	TRBD1	TGTGCCAGTTGGACAGGGGGATCCTCACCCCTCCACTTT	CASWTGGSSPLHF
TRBJ1-1	few	TRBV7-9	TRBD1	TGTGCCAGCAGCTTAGAGGGAGGGACAGGGATGGCTTTCTTT	CASSLEGGTGMAFF
TRBJ1-1	-	TRBV30	-	TGTGCCTGGAGTGTGGGAGGGGCTAACACTGAAGCTTTCTTT	CAWSVGGANTEAFF
TRBJ1-1	-	TRBV19	-	TGTGCCAGTAGTAGTAGGGGGGAAGCTTTCTTT	CASSSRGEAFF
TRBJ1-1	-	TRBV5-1	-	TGCGCCAGCAGTGGAGGACGGTCGGTCACTGAAGCTTTCTTT	CASSGGRSVTEAFF
TRBJ2-1	-	TRBV5-8	TRBD1	TGTGCCAGCAGCTTGGGGGGACAGTCATGGAGCGATGAGCAGTTCTTC	CASSLGGQSWSDEQFF
TRBJ1-3	-	TRBV10-3	TRBD1	TGTGCCTCGCGGACAGGGGCCAAATCTGGAAACACCATATATTTT	CASRTGAKSGNTIYF
TRBJ2-1	-	TRBV19	TRBD1	TGTGCCAGTAGTATGGGACAGAGCTCCTACAATGAGCAGTTCTTC	CASSMGQSSYNEQFF
TRBJ1-1	-	TRBV7-9	-	TGTGCCAGCAGCTGGGGGGGACCTGTCGCTTTCTTT	CASSWGGPVAFF
TRBJ2-4	-	TRBV28	TRBD1	TGTGCCAGCCTGACAGGGGGCGAGAGCATTCAGTACTTC	CASLTGGESIQYF
TRBJ2-5	few	TRBV4-1	TRBD2	TGCGCCAGCAGCCCACTTGGGACTAGCGGAACTCAAGAGACCCAGTACTTC	CASSPLGTSGTQETQYF
TRBJ2-2	-	TRBV28	TRBD2	TGTGCCAGCAGTTTCGGCGGGGGGGCTTCAACCGGGGAGCTGTTTTTT	CASSFGGGASTGELFF
TRBJ2-7	-	TRBV19	-	TGTGCCAGTAGTACAGGGTTAGCCTACGAGCAGTACTTC	CASSTGLAYEQYF
TRBJ2-7	-	TRBV10-3	TRBD2	TGTGCCACCTTAGCGGGAGGGCCCCCATCCTACGAGCAGTACTTC	CATLAGGPPSYEQYF
TRBJ2-5	-	TRBV6-5	-	TGTGCCAGCAGTTCCAACCTACCACCCCAAGAGACCCAGTACTTC	CASSSNLPPQETQYF
TRBJ2-6	-	TRBV5-6	-	TGTGCCAGCAGCTCAGCGCACGCTGGGGCCAACGTCCTGACTTTC	CASSSAHAGANVLTF
TRBJ2-3	-	TRBV15	TRBD2	TGTGCCACCAGCAGAGCGTTGGAGCGGGAAGATACGCAGTATTTT	CATSRALEREDTQYF
TRBJ2-5	-	TRBV2	-	TGTGCCAGCAGTGCGTCAAGGGGGCAAGAGACCCAGTACTTC	CASSASRGQETQYF
TRBJ1-4	-	TRBV5-4	-	TGTGCCAGCAGCTGGACAGTTGAAAATGAAAAACTGTTTTTT	CASSWTVENEKLFF
TRBJ1-2	-	TRBV6-5	-	TGTGCCAGCAGACACGACGGGTCCTATGGCTACACCTTC	CASRHDGSYGYTF
TRBJ1-4	-	TRBV9	-	TGTGCCAGCAGCGCCATGGAGGGGCGAGTAGAAAAACTGTTTTTT	CASSAMEGRVEKLFF
TRBJ2-7	once	TRBV6-5	-	TGTGCCAGCAGTTCGGAAAGGAGCTCCTACGAGCAGTACTTC	CASSSERSSYEQYF
TRBJ2-3	-	TRBV4-3	-	TGCGCCAGCAGCCAAGATCGGGCGGGGAGACCCACAGATACGCAGTATTTT	CASSQDRAGRPTDTQYF
TRBJ2-7	few	TRBV9	-	TGTGCCAGCAGCGTAGATAACGGTCCCTACGAGCAGTACTTC	CASSVDNGPYEQYF
TRBJ2-3	-	TRBV28	TRBD1	TGTGCCAGCGCGGGACAGGAGAGCACAGATACGCAGTATTTT	CASAGQESTDTQYF
TRBJ2-7	-	TRBV5-4	TRBD2	TGTGCCAGCAGCTTGGGGGGGGAGGGAGAGCAGTACTTC	CASSLGGEGEQYF
TRBJ2-7	-	TRBV2	TRBD2	TGTGCCAGCAGGACTAGCGGCCACTACGAGCAGTACTTC	CASRTSGHYEQYF
TRBJ2-2	-	TRBV7-3	-	TGTGCCAGCAGCTCTTTGAACACCGGGGAGCTGTTTTTT	CASSSLNTGELFF
TRBJ2-1	few	TRBV7-3	-	TGTGCCAGCAGCCCGTGGGGGCTAGCGGACAATGAGCAGTTCTTC	CASSPWGLADNEQFF
TRBJ2-2	-	TRBV19	TRBD1	TGTGCCAGTAGTGTGGACAGGAAGGAGCTGTTTTTT	CASSVDRKELFF
TRBJ2-7	-	TRBV4-3	TRBD1	TGCGCCAGCAGCCAGACACAGGGGGTATACGAGCAGTACTTC	CASSQTQGVYEQYF
TRBJ2-2	-	TRBV27	-	TGTGCCAGCATCGGTCCCGGGGGGCACACCGGGGAGCTGTTTTTT	CASIGPGGHTGELFF
TRBJ2-6	-	TRBV6-5	-	TGTGCCAGCAGTTACGGAAACAGAAGAGGGGCCAACGTCCTGACTTTC	CASSYGNRRGANVLTF
TRBJ2-3	-	TRBV4-2	TRBD2	TGTGCCAGCACCGGGACATTGGCGGGGGGCTCAAGCACAGATACGCAGTATTTT	CASTGTLAGGSSTDTQYF
TRBJ2-3	-	TRBV7-2	-	TGTGCCAGCAGCTCCCTGACAGATACGCAGTATTTT	CASSSLTDTQYF
TRBJ1-6	-	TRBV4-1	-	TGCGCCAGCAGACTTCAAGGGGGTTATAATTCACCCCTCCACTTT	CASRLQGGYNSPLHF
TRBJ2-1	-	TRBV7-7	-	TGTGCCAGCAGCTACGGGGGAGATTACAATGAGCAGTTCTTC	CASSYGGDYNEQFF
TRBJ2-1	few	TRBV27	-	TGTGCCAGCAGTCCAAGGGGCGATGAGCAGTTCTTC	CASSPRGDEQFF
TRBJ1-2	-	TRBV18	-	TGTGCCAGCTCCCCGGGTCTCGCGGGTGGCTACACCTTC	CASSPGLAGGYTF
TRBJ2-1	few	TRBV18	TRBD1	TGTGCCAGCAATGCCGGGACAGGGAATGAGCAGTTCTTC	CASNAGTGNEQFF